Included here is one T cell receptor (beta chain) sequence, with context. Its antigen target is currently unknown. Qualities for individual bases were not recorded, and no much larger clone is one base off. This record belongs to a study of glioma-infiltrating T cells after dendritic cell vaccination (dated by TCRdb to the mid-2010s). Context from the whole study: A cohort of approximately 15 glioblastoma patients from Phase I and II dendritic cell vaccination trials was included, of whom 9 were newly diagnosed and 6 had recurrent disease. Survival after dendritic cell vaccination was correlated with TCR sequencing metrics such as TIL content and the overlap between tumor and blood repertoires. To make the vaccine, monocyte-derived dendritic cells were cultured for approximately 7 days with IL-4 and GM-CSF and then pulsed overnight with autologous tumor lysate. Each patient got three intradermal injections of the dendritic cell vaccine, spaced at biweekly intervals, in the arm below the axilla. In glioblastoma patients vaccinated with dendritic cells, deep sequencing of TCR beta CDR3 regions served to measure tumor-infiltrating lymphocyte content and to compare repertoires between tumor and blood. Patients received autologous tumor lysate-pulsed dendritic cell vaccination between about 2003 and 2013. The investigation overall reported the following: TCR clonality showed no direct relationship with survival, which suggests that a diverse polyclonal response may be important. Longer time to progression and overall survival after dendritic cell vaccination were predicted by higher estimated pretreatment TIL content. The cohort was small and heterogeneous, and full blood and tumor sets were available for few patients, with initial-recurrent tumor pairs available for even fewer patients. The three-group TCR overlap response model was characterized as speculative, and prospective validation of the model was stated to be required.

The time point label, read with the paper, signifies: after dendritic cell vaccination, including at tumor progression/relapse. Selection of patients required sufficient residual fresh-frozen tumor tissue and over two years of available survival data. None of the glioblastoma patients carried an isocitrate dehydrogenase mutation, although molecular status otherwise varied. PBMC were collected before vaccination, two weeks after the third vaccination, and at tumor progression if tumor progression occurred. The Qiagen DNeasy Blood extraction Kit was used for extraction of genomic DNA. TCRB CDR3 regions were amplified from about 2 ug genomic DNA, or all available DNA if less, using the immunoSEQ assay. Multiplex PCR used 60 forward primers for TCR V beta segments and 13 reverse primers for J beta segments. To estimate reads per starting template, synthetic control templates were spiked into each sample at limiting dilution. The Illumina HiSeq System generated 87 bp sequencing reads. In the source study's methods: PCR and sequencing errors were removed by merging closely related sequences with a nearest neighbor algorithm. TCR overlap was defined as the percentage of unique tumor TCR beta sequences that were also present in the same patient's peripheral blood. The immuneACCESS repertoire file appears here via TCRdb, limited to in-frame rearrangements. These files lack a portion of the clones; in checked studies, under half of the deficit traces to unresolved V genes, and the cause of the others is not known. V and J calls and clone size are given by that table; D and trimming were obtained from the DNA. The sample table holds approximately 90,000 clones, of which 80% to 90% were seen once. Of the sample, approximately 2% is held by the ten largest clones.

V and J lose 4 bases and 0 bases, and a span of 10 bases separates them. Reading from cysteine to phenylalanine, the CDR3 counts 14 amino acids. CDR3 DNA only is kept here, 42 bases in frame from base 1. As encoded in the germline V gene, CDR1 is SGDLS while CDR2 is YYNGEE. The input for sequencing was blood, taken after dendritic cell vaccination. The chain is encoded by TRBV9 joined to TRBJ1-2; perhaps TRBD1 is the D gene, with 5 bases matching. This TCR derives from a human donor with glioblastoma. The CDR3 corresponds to CASSLGGSNYGYTF. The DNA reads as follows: TGTGCCAGCAGCCTCGGGGGTTCTAACTATGGCTACACCTTC.